The 4 T cell receptor beta chains listed next were all sequenced from one sample in a study of cytomegalovirus exposure and HLA in healthy donors. The PCR used 60 Vbeta and 13 Jbeta primers. Produced via immunoSEQ multiplex PCR; TCRdb's table is partial and in-frame only. The table shows roughly 100,000 clones, with over 55% occurring only once. What was sequenced was PBMCs. These receptor sequences come from a woman between 18 and 29 years old in good health and CMV-seropositive.

The chain joins TRBV7-6 to TRBJ1-3, with TRBD1 identical over 8 bases. Germline loops: CDR1 SGHVS, CDR2 FNYEAQ. The CDR3 has 19 amino acids. V shed 0 bases and J 0 bases; nucleotides not matched to a gene: 10. CDR3 amino acids: CASSLARTGSLGSGNTIYF. In DNA form, the CDR3 reads TGTGCCAGCAGCTTAGCGCGGACAGGGAGTTTAGGCTCTGGAAACACCATATATTTT. The variable domain in full, with the rest retrieved from reference TRBV7-6 and TRBJ1-3, is GAGVSQSPRYKVTKRGQDVALRCDPISGHVSLYWYRQALGQGPEFLTYFNYEAQQDKSGLPNDRFSAERPEGSISTLTIQRTEQRDSAMYRCASSLARTGSLGSGNTIYFGEGSWLTVV.

The rearrangement joins TRBV10-3 to TRBJ1-5, with 7 nucleotides matching TRBD1. This CDR3 is 18 amino acids long. Losses at the gene ends were 0 bases for V and 1 base for J; bases not matched to a gene: 9. Germline CDR1 reads ENHRY; CDR2 reads SYGVKD. CDR3 nucleotide sequence: TGTGCCATCAGTGAGTCGCGGGACAGCTCCTACAGCAATCAGCCCCAGCATTTT. It specifies CAISESRDSSYSNQPQHF.

V usage is TRBV5-6 and J usage is TRBJ2-7, with TRBD1 identical over 9 bases. The V gene end was trimmed by 3 bases and the J gene end by 3 bases; junction bases not matched to a gene: 7. From germline, CDR1 is SGHDT and CDR2 YYEEEE. The CDR3 is 15 residues long. CDR3: CASSSTGQGYYEQYF. CDR3 sequence (DNA): TGTGCCAGCAGCTCCACGGGACAGGGATACTACGAGCAGTACTTC.

The chain recombines TRBV11-2 with TRBJ2-5; 8 positions match TRBD2. This CDR3 spans 14 amino acids. The V and J ends lost 1 base and 5 bases, in that order; junction bases with no gene match: 3. Per the germline V gene, CDR1 is SGHAT and CDR2 is FQNNGV. The CDR3 bases are TGTGCCAGCAGCTTAGCGGGAGGGCTGGAGACCCAGTACTTC. Encoded protein: CASSLAGGLETQYF.